A selection of T cell receptor beta chains follows, all from one sample in a study of cytomegalovirus exposure and HLA in healthy donors. Generated by immunoSEQ multiplex PCR, the TCRdb table keeps only in-frame clones and is missing some. The sample lists 150,000 or so clones, around 80% seen once, with 2% to 3% in the top ten. Input material: PBMCs. The receptors originated from a middle-aged man in good health and CMV-seronegative. Each CDR3 is given with its conserved first and last residue. The D gene is left open where the match is weak. Rows may omit the clone size; those that give it use once, few, many or a size class.

>TRBJ1-1|.|TRBV7-8|TRBD1
CASSLTTGQAFF
TGTGCCAGCAGCCTCACGACAGGGCAAGCTTTCTTT
>TRBJ2-7|.|TRBV29-1|TRBD2
CSVLGLAGEVQYF
TGCAGCGTACTAGGGCTAGCGGGAGAAGTGCAGTACTTC
>TRBJ1-5|.|TRBV19|TRBD1
CASSPETGGGGNQPQHF
TGTGCCAGTAGTCCCGAGACAGGGGGGGGAGGGAATCAGCCCCAGCATTTT
>TRBJ1-2|once|TRBV9|TRBD1
CASSGQGSLDYGYTF
TGTGCCAGCAGCGGACAGGGAAGCCTGGACTATGGCTACACCTTC
>TRBJ1-2|.|TRBV13|TRBD1
CASSLQDRVPNYGYTF
TGTGCCAGCAGCTTACAGGACAGGGTTCCTAACTATGGCTACACCTTC
>TRBJ1-2|once|TRBV9|.
CASSGGGQYYGYTF
TGTGCCAGCAGCGGGGGGGGTCAGTACTATGGCTACACCTTC
>TRBJ2-2|.|TRBV5-8|TRBD1
CASSLVAGGLTGELFF
TGTGCCAGCAGCTTGGTTGCAGGGGGCTTGACCGGGGAGCTGTTTTTT
>TRBJ2-7|.|TRBV6-1|.
CASSFGDISSYEQYF
TGTGCCAGCAGCTTTGGGGACATCAGCTCCTACGAGCAGTACTTC
>TRBJ2-7|few|TRBV2|.
CASSEGTITYEQYF
TGTGCCAGCAGTGAAGGCACTATAACCTACGAGCAGTACTTC
>TRBJ1-1|once|TRBV15|.
CATSRAGLTEAFF
TGTGCCACCTCGAGGGCCGGACTGACTGAAGCTTTCTTT
>TRBJ2-3|.|TRBV25-1|TRBD2
CASRPSGGMDTQYF
TGTGCCAGCAGACCTTCGGGGGGAATGGATACGCAGTATTTT
>TRBJ1-2|.|TRBV27|TRBD1
CASSFSVGTANYGYTF
TGTGCCAGCAGTTTCTCCGTTGGGACAGCGAACTATGGCTACACCTTC
>TRBJ1-2|.|TRBV7-8|.
CASSAPTNYGYTF
TGTGCCAGCAGCGCGCCCACTAACTATGGCTACACCTTC
>TRBJ2-5|.|TRBV9|.
CASSASLRFAETQYF
TGTGCCAGCAGCGCCTCCCTCCGGTTCGCAGAGACCCAGTACTTC
>TRBJ2-5|.|TRBV4-2|TRBD1
CASSLTGVETQYF
TGTGCCAGCAGCCTGACAGGGGTTGAGACCCAGTACTTC
>TRBJ1-5|.|TRBV19|.
CASSPQGQGWSNQPQHF
TGTGCCAGTAGCCCGCAGGGTCAGGGTTGGAGCAATCAGCCCCAGCATTTT
>TRBJ2-7|once|TRBV4-2|TRBD2
CASSQARLVLAGEGAYEQYF
TGTGCCAGCAGCCAAGCGAGGCTTGTACTAGCGGGAGAAGGCGCCTACGAGCAGTACTTC
>TRBJ2-6|.|TRBV29-1|TRBD1
CSVDEARDRGSGANVLTF
TGCAGCGTTGATGAAGCTCGGGACAGGGGATCTGGGGCCAACGTCCTGACTTTC
>TRBJ1-5|.|TRBV30|.
CAWSQGPRGYSNQPQHF
TGTGCCTGGAGCCAGGGTCCGAGGGGGTATAGCAATCAGCCCCAGCATTTT
>TRBJ2-6|.|TRBV5-4|TRBD1
CASTPTGTGVRSGANVLTF
TGTGCCAGCACACCGACCGGGACAGGGGTCCGCTCTGGGGCCAACGTCCTGACTTTC
>TRBJ2-3|.|TRBV5-6|.
CASSLTSGHRSDTQYF
TGTGCCAGCAGCCTAACTTCGGGACATAGATCAGATACGCAGTATTTT
>TRBJ2-7|.|TRBV28|.
CASSSGVGLSYF
TGTGCCAGCAGCTCGGGCGTGGGGCTATCGTACTTC
>TRBJ1-5|.|TRBV4-2|TRBD1
CASSQKGAGNQPQHF
TGTGCCAGCAGCCAGAAGGGGGCGGGCAATCAGCCCCAGCATTTT
>TRBJ1-5|.|TRBV7-8|.
CASSNRDINQPQHF
TGTGCCAGCAGCAATCGGGACATAAATCAGCCCCAGCATTTT
>TRBJ2-1|.|TRBV6-1|TRBD1
CASSGRTGRGVDEQFF
TGTGCCAGCAGTGGCCGGACAGGTCGGGGAGTAGATGAGCAGTTCTTC
>TRBJ2-7|.|TRBV7-2|.
CASSFPTGRGHEQYF
TGTGCCAGCAGCTTCCCGACGGGCAGGGGTCACGAGCAGTACTTC
>TRBJ2-5|.|TRBV27|TRBD2
CASRTDRGAQYF
TGTGCCAGCAGGACTGATCGGGGGGCCCAGTACTTC
>TRBJ2-5|.|TRBV25-1|.
CASSREETQYF
TGTGCCAGCAGCAGGGAAGAGACCCAGTACTTC
>TRBJ2-1|once|TRBV5-1|TRBD1
CASSWDTGGLEQFF
TGCGCCAGCAGCTGGGATACAGGGGGTTTGGAGCAGTTCTTC
>TRBJ2-3|.|TRBV30|.
CAWSDLPHHPRQYF
TGTGCCTGGAGCGACCTACCTCACCACCCTAGGCAGTATTTT
>TRBJ2-1|.|TRBV2|TRBD2
CASSLRTSGYNEQFF
TGTGCCAGCAGTCTGAGGACTAGCGGTTACAATGAGCAGTTCTTC
>TRBJ2-1|.|TRBV5-1|TRBD2
CASSWGTGTSDDNEQFF
TGCGCCAGCAGCTGGGGCACCGGGACTAGCGATGACAATGAGCAGTTCTTC
>TRBJ2-5|.|TRBV5-1|TRBD1
CASSLGQGQETQYF
TGCGCCAGCAGCCTGGGACAGGGCCAAGAGACCCAGTACTTC
>TRBJ2-1|.|TRBV19|TRBD2
CASTGTSGYNEQFF
TGTGCCAGTACCGGGACTAGCGGATACAATGAGCAGTTCTTC
>TRBJ2-7|once|TRBV7-9|TRBD2
CASSPIGSGTYEQYF
TGTGCCAGCAGTCCTATCGGGAGCGGGACCTACGAGCAGTACTTC
>TRBJ2-7|.|TRBV29-1|.
CSVQRTATYEQYF
TGCAGCGTCCAAAGGACTGCTACCTACGAGCAGTACTTC
>TRBJ2-7|.|TRBV2|TRBD2
CASSESVGGRYEQYF
TGTGCCAGCAGTGAATCGGTGGGAGGGCGATACGAGCAGTACTTC
>TRBJ1-6|.|TRBV6-5|TRBD1
CASGSRQGVNSPLHF
TGTGCCAGCGGGTCAAGACAGGGGGTAAATTCACCCCTCCACTTT
>TRBJ2-5|.|TRBV2|TRBD2
CASRRGRGEETQYF
TGTGCCAGCAGGAGGGGACGGGGGGAAGAGACCCAGTACTTC
>TRBJ2-6|.|TRBV30|.
CAWKGAGANVLTF
TGTGCCTGGAAAGGGGCTGGGGCCAACGTCCTGACTTTC
>TRBJ1-5|.|TRBV28|.
CASRLYSNQPQHF
TGTGCCAGCAGACTTTATAGCAATCAGCCCCAGCATTTT
>TRBJ2-3|.|TRBV28|.
CASYKGQPSTDTQYF
TGTGCCAGCTACAAGGGACAACCAAGCACAGATACGCAGTATTTT
>TRBJ1-4|.|TRBV11-2|.
CASSFRREKLFF
TGTGCCAGCAGCTTCAGGAGGGAAAAACTGTTTTTT
>TRBJ1-1|.|TRBV14|TRBD1
CASSQETGPPSARTEAFF
TGTGCCAGCAGCCAGGAGACAGGGCCCCCCTCCGCGCGGACTGAAGCTTTCTTT
>TRBJ2-7|.|TRBV27|TRBD1
CASSLKGAGYEQYF
TGTGCCAGCAGTCTCAAGGGGGCAGGATACGAGCAGTACTTC
>TRBJ2-1|.|TRBV7-2|TRBD1
CASSRGQGDNEQFF
TGTGCCAGCAGCCGGGGACAGGGGGACAATGAGCAGTTCTTC
>TRBJ1-2|.|TRBV7-2|TRBD1
CASSLWGPGQGYDGYTF
TGTGCCAGCAGCTTATGGGGCCCGGGACAGGGGTATGATGGCTACACCTTC
>TRBJ1-1|.|TRBV6-6|.
CASSYRGVEDTEAFF
TGTGCCAGCAGTTACCGCGGGGTTGAGGACACTGAAGCTTTCTTT
>TRBJ1-2|.|TRBV14|.
CASSQPNYGYTF
TGTGCCAGCAGCCAACCGAACTATGGCTACACCTTC
>TRBJ1-4|.|TRBV2|TRBD1
CASTRQGLSEKLFF
TGTGCCAGCACTCGACAGGGGCTCAGTGAAAAACTGTTTTTT
>TRBJ1-6|.|TRBV4-1|.
CASSQDRTVATLHF
TGCGCCAGCAGCCAAGACCGGACAGTCGCTACCCTCCACTTT
>TRBJ2-2|.|TRBV2|.
CASSSLAPTTGELFF
TGTGCCAGCAGCTCACTAGCCCCAACGACCGGGGAGCTGTTTTTT
>TRBJ1-1|.|TRBV4-1|.
CASSQDRGGGMNTEAFF
TGCGCCAGCAGCCAAGATAGGGGGGGAGGCATGAACACTGAAGCTTTCTTT
>TRBJ1-2|.|TRBV7-8|TRBD1
CASSPAGQGAYGYTF
TGTGCCAGCAGCCCTGCGGGACAGGGGGCATATGGCTACACCTTC
>TRBJ1-2|few|TRBV5-6|TRBD1
CASSWDRANYGYTF
TGTGCCAGCAGCTGGGACAGGGCAAACTATGGCTACACCTTC
>TRBJ1-2|few|TRBV4-2|.
CASSHDPGGAGNYGYTF
TGTGCCAGCAGCCATGACCCCGGTGGGGCGGGGAACTATGGCTACACCTTC
>TRBJ2-3|.|TRBV14|TRBD1
CASSLPRDRGTDTQYF
TGTGCCAGCAGCCTCCCCCGGGACAGGGGCACAGATACGCAGTATTTT